Listed below are T cell receptor beta chains from one sample, sequenced in a study of OX40 agonist ivuxolimab in advanced cancers. The assay was immunoSEQ multiplex PCR, and TCRdb's table has in-frame clones only and misses some. The repertoire consists of 35,000 or so clones, with approximately 79% occurring once and the leading ten covering 1.8%. The specimen was CD4+ or CD8+ T cells sorted from blood, collected in a trial of the OX40 agonist ivuxolimab. The origin of the receptors is an adult with an advanced solid tumor such as melanoma, head and neck, liver or kidney cancer. CDR3s include the opening cysteine and the closing phenylalanine or tryptophan. The order of the fields is V gene, D gene, J gene, clone size, CDR3 protein, CDR3 DNA. The D gene is left open where the match is weak. Size values are once, few and many counts, or a class for expanded clones, and some rows have none.

TRBV5-4	NA	TRBJ2-1	once	CASSLSDSYNEQFF	TGTGCCAGCAGCCTCTCAGACTCCTACAATGAGCAGTTCTTC
TRBV6-1	NA	TRBJ1-3	NA	CASSRSPEPGNTIYF	TGTGCCAGCAGCCGTAGTCCTGAACCTGGAAACACCATATATTTT
TRBV6-5	NA	TRBJ2-3	NA	CASSYGGTASTDTQYF	TGTGCCAGCAGTTACGGAGGGACAGCTAGCACAGATACGCAGTATTTT
TRBV12-5	TRBD1	TRBJ1-1	NA	CASGLPRRQGAEAFF	TGTGCTAGTGGTTTGCCGAGGCGGCAGGGGGCTGAAGCTTTCTTT
TRBV7-7	NA	TRBJ2-5	NA	CASSLGALQETQYF	TGTGCTAGCAGCTTAGGGGCCCTCCAAGAGACCCAGTACTTC
TRBV30	NA	TRBJ1-1	NA	CAWLRALGTFF	TGTGCCTGGCTCCGGGCTTTGGGGACTTTCTTT
TRBV5-1	NA	TRBJ2-5	NA	CASSLEGRPETQYF	TGCGCCAGCAGCTTGGAGGGGCGGCCGGAGACCCAGTACTTC
TRBV7-6	NA	TRBJ1-4	NA	CASSLVAGEKLFF	TGTGCCAGCAGCTTAGTAGCCGGGGAAAAACTGTTTTTT
TRBV25-1	TRBD1	TRBJ1-4	NA	CASTGTPEVGKLFF	TGTGCCTCGACAGGGACCCCGGAGGTTGGAAAACTGTTTTTT
TRBV6-1	NA	TRBJ1-4	NA	CASRTLYEKLFF	TGTGCCAGCAGGACCCTTTATGAAAAACTGTTTTTT
TRBV27	NA	TRBJ1-4	few	CVSGGRGLLNEKLFF	TGTGTCTCGGGGGGGCGAGGATTGCTTAATGAAAAACTGTTTTTT
TRBV30	NA	TRBJ2-3	NA	CAWSVGQSSDTQYF	TGTGCCTGGAGTGTAGGTCAGAGCTCAGATACGCAGTATTTT
TRBV5-1	NA	TRBJ1-4	NA	CASRIIGSNEKLFF	TGCGCCAGCCGCATCATAGGGTCTAATGAAAAACTGTTTTTT
TRBV5-5	NA	TRBJ2-7	NA	CASSFASGSEQYF	TGTGCCAGCAGCTTTGCTTCAGGAAGCGAGCAGTACTTC
TRBV10-1	NA	TRBJ1-2	NA	CASSDRDKGPYGYTF	TGCGCCAGCAGCGACCGGGACAAGGGCCCTTATGGCTACACCTTC
TRBV5-1	NA	TRBJ1-2	few	CASRYSRGSYGYTF	TGCGCCAGCAGGTATTCTCGGGGGAGCTATGGCTACACCTTC
TRBV9	NA	TRBJ1-1	NA	CASSASGTEAFF	TGTGCCAGCAGCGCCTCCGGGACAGAAGCTTTCTTT
TRBV7-9	NA	TRBJ2-3	NA	CASSSNTDTQYF	TGTGCCAGCAGCTCCAACACAGATACGCAGTATTTT
TRBV29-1	TRBD1	TRBJ2-6	once	CSVSTSGGSGANVLTF	TGCAGCGTCTCTACTTCAGGGGGCTCTGGGGCCAACGTCCTGACTTTC
TRBV27	NA	TRBJ1-2	NA	CASRTSLRAPYGYTF	TGTGCCAGCAGAACTTCCTTGCGGGCCCCCTATGGCTACACCTTC
TRBV19	TRBD1	TRBJ2-1	NA	CASSMGQRYGEQFF	TGTGCCAGTAGTATGGGACAGCGGTACGGTGAGCAGTTCTTC
TRBV5-4	NA	TRBJ1-6	NA	CASSLPQGRYNSPLHF	TGTGCCAGCAGCTTGCCGCAGGGGAGATATAATTCACCCCTCCACTTT
TRBV28	NA	TRBJ1-1	NA	CASIVRANTEAFF	TGTGCCAGCATCGTCCGGGCCAACACTGAAGCTTTCTTT
TRBV5-4	TRBD1	TRBJ2-7	NA	CASSYRQGWYEQYF	TGTGCCAGCAGTTACCGACAGGGGTGGTACGAGCAGTACTTC
TRBV6-1	NA	TRBJ1-2	NA	CASSWTREEGYTF	TGTGCCAGCAGCTGGACTCGCGAGGAGGGCTACACCTTC
TRBV7-9	TRBD1	TRBJ2-6	NA	CASSPIDRAGANVLTF	TGTGCCAGCAGCCCGATCGACAGGGCCGGGGCCAACGTCCTGACTTTC
TRBV6-5	NA	TRBJ1-2	once	CASSYSPNYGYTF	TGTGCCAGCAGTTACTCGCCGAACTATGGCTACACCTTC
TRBV5-4	TRBD2	TRBJ2-3	few	CASSSRREAGGPNTQYF	TGTGCCAGCAGCTCCCGACGGGAAGCGGGGGGGCCGAATACGCAGTATTTT
TRBV7-2	NA	TRBJ1-4	NA	CASSLRNLGEKLFF	TGTGCCAGCAGCTTACGTAATCTGGGTGAAAAACTGTTTTTT
TRBV10-3	NA	TRBJ2-7	NA	CAIRGQNSAYEQYF	TGTGCCATCAGAGGACAGAACTCCGCCTACGAGCAGTACTTC
TRBV4-3	TRBD1	TRBJ1-2	NA	CASSQDRQGAFGYTF	TGCGCCAGCAGCCAAGATCGACAGGGGGCTTTTGGCTACACCTTC